This TCR beta chain was identified in a study of OX40 agonist ivuxolimab in advanced cancers. Study-level background: With a range of roughly 20 to 80, age averaged roughly 60 years, and 75% to 90% were male. Three patients, one with hepatocellular carcinoma and two with cutaneous melanoma, achieved partial responses. Overall study findings and caveats: Both CD4+ and CD8+ T cell populations in blood had undergone clonal expansion by week 6 at 0.1 to 3.0 mg/kg. The 0.1-3.0 mg/kg partial responders had among the lowest clonal expansion.

This CDR3 is 13 amino acids long. The V gene lost 0 bases and the J gene lost 2 bases, with 7 bases spanning the gap. Germline V gene sequence: CDR1 GTSNPN, CDR2 SVGIG (reference sequence). This clone came up a few times. Its antigen is unknown. Clones were read by immunoSEQ multiplex PCR, and TCRdb kept only the in-frame ones, dropping some. This sample has about 78,000 clones, with roughly four fifths found just once. This receptor was taken from an adult with an advanced solid tumor such as melanoma, head and neck, liver or kidney cancer. The chain recombines TRBV30 with TRBJ1-2; D may be TRBD1 (5 bases). The material was CD4+ or CD8+ T cells sorted from blood, obtained in a trial of the OX40 agonist ivuxolimab. CDR3 sequence reads: CAWSVRGNYGYTF. In DNA form, the CDR3 reads TGTGCCTGGAGTGTCCGGGGGAACTATGGCTACACCTTC.